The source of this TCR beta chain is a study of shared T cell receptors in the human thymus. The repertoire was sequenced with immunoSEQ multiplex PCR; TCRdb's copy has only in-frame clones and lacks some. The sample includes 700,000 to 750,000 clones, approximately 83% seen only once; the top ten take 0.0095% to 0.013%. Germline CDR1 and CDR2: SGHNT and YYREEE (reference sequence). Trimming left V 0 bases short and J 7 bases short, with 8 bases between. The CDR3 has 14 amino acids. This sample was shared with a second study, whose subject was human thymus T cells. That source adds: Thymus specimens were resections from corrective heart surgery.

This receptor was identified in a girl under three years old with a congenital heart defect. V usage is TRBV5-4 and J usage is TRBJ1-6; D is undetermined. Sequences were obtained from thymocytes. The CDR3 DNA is TGTGCCAGCAGCTTGGACATTTGGAATTCACCCCTCCACTTT. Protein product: CASSLDIWNSPLHF.